The 26 T cell receptor beta chains below all came from one sample that was sequenced in a study of blood T cell repertoires in COVID-19. Assay used: immunoSEQ multiplex PCR; TCRdb lists only in-frame clones, some missing. The sample shows over 60,000 clones, around nine tenths of them seen only once. Sample: peripheral blood. These receptors all stem from a woman aged 55-70 years with acute or convalescent COVID-19.

This chain connects TRBV2 to TRBJ2-3, with TRBD2 matching 7 bases. This CDR3 is built from 16 residues. V lost 4 bases and J lost 1; bases outside the gene matches: 8. The germline V gene has CDR1 SNHLY and CDR2 FYNNEI. DNA of the CDR3: TGTGCCAGCAGTGCTCTGGCTAGCGGACGCACAGATACGCAGTATTTT. This sequence encodes CASSALASGRTDTQYF. The variable domain in full, completed from reference TRBV2 and TRBJ2-3, reads EPEVTQTPSHQVTQMGQEVILRCVPISNHLYFYWYRQILGQKVEFLVSFYNNEISEKSEIFDDQFSVERPDGSNFTLKIRSTKLEDSAMYFCASSALASGRTDTQYFGPGTRLTVL.

This chain connects TRBV4-1 to TRBJ2-3; 9 nucleotides match TRBD2. CDR3 length: 17 residues. Per germline, CDR1 MGHRA and CDR2 YSYEKL. V gave up 0 bases and J gave up 3 bases; unmatched junction bases: 7. CDR3 residues: CASSQESGGPITDTQYF. DNA of the CDR3: TGCGCCAGCAGCCAAGAGAGCGGGGGGCCGATAACAGATACGCAGTATTTT.

V usage is TRBV7-2 and J usage is TRBJ1-6, with TRBD1 matching over 10 bases. CDR1 is SGHTA and CDR2 is FQGNSA in the germline V gene. The V gene end was trimmed by 5 bases and the J gene end by 8 bases; junction bases not matched to a gene: 3. The CDR3 is 14 residues long. CDR3 in DNA: TGTGCCAGCAGCGGACAGGGGGATCATTCACCCCTCCACTTT. This gives the protein CASSGQGDHSPLHF.

The genes are TRBV5-1 and TRBJ2-1; unclear D gene. V lost 5 bases and J lost 5, with 8 bases in between. Per the germline V gene, CDR1 is SGHRS and CDR2 is YFSETQ. The CDR3 is made up of 12 amino acids. CDR3 sequence reads: CASSMADNEQFF. CDR3 DNA sequence: TGCGCCAGCAGTATGGCCGACAATGAGCAGTTCTTC.

The chain links TRBV19 to TRBJ2-6, with a possible D match to TRBD2 (6 bases). V lost 11 bases, J lost 0 bases, and 23 bases lay in between. The V gene's germline CDR1 is LNHDA and CDR2 SQIVND (reference sequence). CDR3 length: 18 residues. The CDR3, as DNA: TGTGCCGGGGCGGATGGGCAGACTAGACTCTCTGGGGCCAACGTCCTGACTTTC. As protein: CAGADGQTRLSGANVLTF.

This chain joins TRBV2 and TRBJ1-1; 9 bases are a match to TRBD1. V lost 7 bases to trimming and J lost 6 bases; unmatched junction nucleotides: 9. The length of the CDR3 is 14 residues. Germline loops: CDR1 SNHLY, CDR2 FYNNEI. For the CDR3, the DNA is TGTGCCAGCACGTTACAGGGGGCGCGTGCTGAAGCTTTCTTT. Its translation is CASTLQGARAEAFF.

The chain uses TRBV6-1 and TRBJ2-6; the match to TRBD1 covers 7 bases. CDR3 length equals 18 residues. V lost 4 bases, J lost 0 bases, and 9 bases stayed unmatched. Germline V gene lookup returns CDR1 MNHNS and CDR2 SASEGT. The CDR3 loop is CASSARLTGYSGANVLTF. CDR3 in DNA: TGTGCCAGCAGTGCCCGCTTGACAGGGTACTCTGGGGCCAACGTCCTGACTTTC.

J is TRBJ1-4 and V is TRBV7-2; the D gene is possibly TRBD1 (6 bases). V was pared by 4 bases and J by 12 bases, with 18 bases between. The CDR3 is 14 amino acids. Germline CDR1 and CDR2: SGHTA and FQGNSA. Here the CDR3 DNA reads TGTGCCAGCAGCTCGACAGGAAGGTTGATAGAACTGTTTTTT. Protein: CASSSTGRLIELFF.

This chain uses TRBV6-1 with TRBJ1-1; D is undetermined. Between the trimmed V and J ends, which lost 0 bases and 1 base, there was a span of 6 bases. The CDR3 runs 14 residues. CDR1 and CDR2 from the germline V gene are MNHNS and SASEGT. For the CDR3, the DNA is TGTGCCAGCAGTGAAGCGCGATCGAACACTGAAGCTTTCTTT. It is translated as CASSEARSNTEAFF.

The rearrangement links TRBV30 to TRBJ1-4; TRBD1 agrees at 10 bases. In germline, CDR1 is GTSNPN, CDR2 SVGIG (reference sequence). The CDR3 is made up of 14 amino acids. J was trimmed by 10 bases and V by 2 bases; bases with no gene match: 7. The CDR3: CAWSPDRGHGKLFF. In DNA, the CDR3 is TGTGCCTGGAGTCCCGACAGGGGGCATGGAAAACTGTTTTTT.

This rearrangement joins TRBV19 to TRBJ2-1; 7 nucleotides match TRBD2. There are 15 residues in the CDR3. Germline CDR1 is LNHDA and CDR2 is SQIVND (reference sequence). Losses at the gene ends were 7 bases for V and 2 bases for J; bases not matched to a gene: 8. For the CDR3, the DNA is TGTGCCAGTACCTTAGATGGGGGGGCCTACAATGAGCAGTTCTTC. Its translation is CASTLDGGAYNEQFF.

The chain has TRBV18 and TRBJ2-7, with D possibly being TRBD1 (5 bases). With 2 bases removed from V and 0 bases from J, the gap between germline ends came to 8 bases. This CDR3 is built from 14 residues. Germline-derived CDR1 and CDR2 are KGHSH and LQKENI. The CDR3 loop is CASSPGATSYEQYF. CDR3 coding DNA: TGTGCCAGCTCACCAGGGGCTACCTCCTACGAGCAGTACTTC.

The chain employs TRBV7-2 and TRBJ1-1; D ambiguous. The CDR3 totals 14 residues. Germline V lookup: CDR1 SGHTA, CDR2 FQGNSA. Trimming removed 4 bases from V and 6 bases from J, with 15 bases in between. CDR3 DNA sequence: TGTGCCAGCAGCTCCCGACATCTTGGGCCTGAAGCTTTCTTT. Its translation is CASSSRHLGPEAFF. Full variable domain (remainder filled in from reference TRBV7-2 and TRBJ1-1): GAGVSQSPSNKVTEKGKDVELRCDPISGHTALYWYRQSLGQGLEFLIYFQGNSAPDKSGLPSDRFSAERTGGSVSTLTIQRTQQEDSAVYLCASSSRHLGPEAFFGQGTRLTVV.

The V gene is TRBV3-1 (or the pseudogene TRBV3-2), the J gene TRBJ1-1; D is unresolved. This CDR3 has 14 amino acids. Between the trimmed V and J ends, which lost 4 bases and 0 bases, there was a span of 9 bases. Germline V lookup: CDR1 LGHDT, CDR2 YNNKEL (reference sequence). CDR3 protein: CASSLDDMNTEAFF. DNA for the CDR3: TGTGCCAGCAGCCTCGACGACATGAACACTGAAGCTTTCTTT.

Only a few counts were recorded for this clone. The V call is TRBV7-6, the J call TRBJ1-3; D remains unclear. The CDR3 contains 16 residues. Trimming cost V 2 bases and J 2 bases, with 13 bases left between them. CDR1 and CDR2 (germline): SGHVS, FNYEAQ. The CDR3 sequence is CASSLSLGGTGNTIYF. DNA for the CDR3: TGTGCCAGCAGCTTATCTCTGGGAGGGACTGGAAACACCATATATTTT. The complete variable domain, with remaining parts taken from reference TRBV7-6 and TRBJ1-3, reads GAGVSQSPRYKVTKRGQDVALRCDPISGHVSLYWYRQALGQGPEFLTYFNYEAQQDKSGLPNDRFSAERPEGSISTLTIQRTEQRDSAMYRCASSLSLGGTGNTIYFGEGSWLTVV.

The chain couples TRBV6-5 to TRBJ2-5, with D possibly TRBD2 on 5 matching bases. Germline V gives CDR1 MNHEY, CDR2 SVGAGI. V was shortened by 8 bases and J by 2 bases, with 12 bases between the two germline ends. The CDR3 covers 13 residues. CDR3 residues: CASRRELQETQYF. The CDR3 DNA follows: TGTGCCAGCCGAAGGGAGCTGCAAGAGACCCAGTACTTC.

This chain connects TRBV10-2 to TRBJ1-1; possibly TRBD1 for D (6 bases). Trimming left V 6 bases short and J 0 bases short, with 14 bases between. Germline V gene data show CDR1 as WSHSY and CDR2 as SAAADI. The length of the CDR3 is 15 residues. CDR3 sequence: CASRRQDPLNTEAFF. The CDR3 nucleotides are TGCGCCAGCAGGAGACAGGATCCCTTGAACACTGAAGCTTTCTTT.

The table lists this clone with a count of one. V and J are TRBV5-1 and TRBJ2-7, with TRBD1 as a possible D gene (7 bases). V was cut by 4 bases and J by 1 base, with 12 bases left in between. Germline assignment: CDR1 SGHRS and CDR2 YFSETQ. The CDR3 extends over 14 amino acids. The CDR3 region has the DNA TGCGCCAGCAGCCCAGGGGGGAGTTCCTACGAGCAGTACTTC. This gives the protein CASSPGGSSYEQYF.

The chain employs TRBV19 and TRBJ1-3; the match to TRBD1 covers 9 bases. V shed 7 bases and J 2 bases; nucleotides not matched to a gene: 6. CDR3 length: 15 amino acids. Germline lookup yields CDR1 LNHDA and CDR2 SQIVND (reference sequence). In nucleotides, the CDR3 is TGTGCCAGTACCCGGACAGGGGCAACTGGAAACACCATATATTTT. Translating it yields CASTRTGATGNTIYF.

The chain recombines TRBV6-6 with TRBJ1-6; 7 bases agree with TRBD1. V lost 6 bases, J lost 0 bases, and 5 bases stayed unmatched. From germline, CDR1 is MNHNY and CDR2 SVGAGI (reference sequence). The CDR3 is 16 amino acids. The CDR3 reads CASRPTGSSYNSPLHF. The CDR3 DNA reads as TGTGCCAGCAGACCGACAGGGAGCTCCTATAATTCACCCCTCCACTTT.

The chain couples TRBV9 to TRBJ2-7; unclear D gene. V was cut by 2 bases and J by 1 base, with 10 bases left in between. CDR3 length: 14 amino acids. From germline, CDR1 is SGDLS and CDR2 YYNGEE. This CDR3 reads CASSVSTQSYEQYF. The CDR3 DNA reads as TGTGCCAGCAGCGTTAGTACACAGTCCTACGAGCAGTACTTC.

The chain employs TRBV6-5 and TRBJ1-6; perhaps TRBD1 as D (5 bases). The CDR3 sequence is 15 residues long. The V end was cut by 6 bases, the J end by 1 base, with 10 bases between. Looked up from germline, CDR1 is MNHEY and CDR2 is SVGAGI. The CDR3 DNA reads TGTGCCAGCAGGGCAGGGTCTTCCTATAATTCACCCCTCCACTTT. It is translated as CASRAGSSYNSPLHF.

The CDR3 DNA is TGTGCCAGCAGCCCAACAGGGGCGGGACAGCCCCAGCATTTT. It encodes CASSPTGAGQPQHF. This sequence joins TRBV28 and TRBJ1-5; 7 bases are a match to TRBD1. The V and J ends lost 6 bases and 7 bases, in that order; junction bases with no gene match: 9. The CDR3 consists of 14 residues. The germline V gene has CDR1 MDHEN and CDR2 SYDVKM.

This chain links TRBV9 with TRBJ1-6, with D hard to call. This CDR3 has 13 residues. Per germline, CDR1 SGDLS and CDR2 YYNGEE. V was pared by 3 bases and J by 8 bases, with 9 bases between. As DNA, the CDR3 is TGTGCCAGCAGCGCGTTAGATGATTCACCCCTCCACTTT. This gives the protein CASSALDDSPLHF.

The chain is built from TRBV24-1 and TRBJ2-5, with 9 bases lining up with TRBD1. Germline loops: CDR1 KGHDR, CDR2 SFDVKD. The ends lost 1 base at V and 5 bases at J; junction bases unmatched: 7. The CDR3 is 16 residues long. This CDR3 reads CATSDFGTGLTETQYF. CDR3 sequence (DNA): TGTGCCACCAGTGATTTCGGGACAGGGTTAACCGAGACCCAGTACTTC.

The sample holds one count of this clone. The rearrangement joins TRBV19 to TRBJ1-2; tentatively, D is TRBD1 (5 bases). There are 12 residues in the CDR3. Germline loops: CDR1 LNHDA, CDR2 SQIVND (reference sequence). The V end was cut by 8 bases, the J end by 8 bases, with 15 bases between. DNA for the CDR3: TGTGCCAGTTCCGGGACTCAAGGGGGCTACACCTTC. Protein sequence: CASSGTQGGYTF.